The 29 T cell receptor beta chains below come from one sample, sequenced in a study of shared clonotypes between healthy human individuals (TCRdb year 2020). Library generation was performed with the immunoSEQ multiplex PCR assay. Here the immuneACCESS table is served through TCRdb, limited to in-frame sequences with V and J called. Missing clones are a known gap in these copies; in checked studies unresolved V genes cover under half, and the rest lacks a known reason. For this sample the table gives a few million clones, of which 85% to 95% were detected only once. The biggest ten clones account for around 0.4% of the sample. Sequencing used naive CD4+ T cells from PBMCs. The sample's cell subset or site, from its label and the paper: CD45RA+ positively selected. Receptor source: a man aged 18 to 29 in good health. Some clones in this sample may be carry-over from other donors' samples.

Notes on this clone: In the same sample, other DNA sequences code for this CDR3. The chain joins TRBV29-1 to TRBJ2-5; 7 nucleotides agree with TRBD1. The J segment lost 5 bases and the V segment lost 4 bases, leaving 7 bases of the junction unmatched. CDR3 length equals 13 residues. CDR1 and CDR2 from the germline V gene are SQVTM and ANQGSEA. CDR3 coding DNA: TGCAGCGTTGTAGCAGGGGGTCCGGAGACCCAGTACTTC. This encodes CSVVAGGPETQYF.

The V and J genes are TRBV6-1 and TRBJ2-3, with D perhaps given as TRBD1 or TRBD2 (6 bases each). The length of the CDR3 is 13 residues. Per the germline V gene, CDR1 is MNHNS and CDR2 is SASEGT. CDR3 residues: CSGGLSSTDTQYF. The DNA of the CDR3 is TGTTCCGGGGGCCTCTCTAGCACAGATACGCAGTATTTT.

The rearrangement joins TRBV2 to TRBJ2-2, with 8 nucleotides matching TRBD1. The CDR3 runs 14 residues. With 6 bases clipped from V and 6 bases from J, the junction kept 6 bases outside the gene matches. Germline V gene data show CDR1 as SNHLY and CDR2 as FYNNEI. The CDR3 spells CASRETGAPGELFF. DNA of the CDR3: TGTGCCAGCAGGGAGACAGGGGCGCCCGGGGAGCTGTTTTTT.

V gene TRBV28 combines with J gene TRBJ2-2, with D perhaps TRBD2 (6 bases). CDR1 is MDHEN, CDR2 SYDVKM, per germline. CDR3 length equals 15 residues. V was trimmed by 4 bases and J by 3 bases, leaving 12 bases between them. The CDR3 loop is CASSSPGSYTGELFF. In DNA, the CDR3 is TGTGCCAGCAGTTCCCCCGGGAGTTACACCGGGGAGCTGTTTTTT.

In this sample, this clone turned up a few times. The chain uses TRBV7-3 and TRBJ2-1; maybe TRBD1 (6 bases). CDR1 SGHTA and CDR2 FQGTGA come from the germline V gene. The length of the CDR3 is 12 residues. V was shortened by 5 bases and J by 8 bases, with 10 bases between the two germline ends. The CDR3 DNA follows: TGTGCCAGCAGCACACAGGGCCATGAGCAGTTCTTC. Its protein is CASSTQGHEQFF.

This chain joins TRBV18 and TRBJ2-7, with D maybe TRBD1 (6 bases). Trimming removed 5 bases from V and 7 bases from J, with 15 bases in between. Germline V CDR1 and CDR2: KGHSH, LQKENI. This CDR3 is 13 amino acids long. This chain's CDR3 is CASSTNTGMEQYF. The CDR3 bases are TGTGCCAGCTCAACCAATACAGGGATGGAGCAGTACTTC.

CDR3 DNA: TGTGCCTGCGGGGGAGCGAGCACCGGGGAGCTGTTTTTT. The encoded protein is CACGGASTGELFF. The chain joins TRBV19 to TRBJ2-2, with 7 bases aligning to TRBD2. The CDR3 length is 13 residues. CDR1 LNHDA and CDR2 SQIVND come from the germline V gene (reference sequence). After removal of 11 bases from V and 4 bases from J, the junction contained 7 bases not matched to a gene.

V and J are TRBV2 and TRBJ1-5; no firm D call. The CDR3 sequence is 12 residues long. V lost 4 bases and J 6 bases, leaving 7 bases between the germline ends. Germline V lookup: CDR1 SNHLY, CDR2 FYNNEI. The CDR3 coding sequence is TGTGCCAGCAGTGTTAACAGTCAGCCCCAGCATTTT. It yields the protein CASSVNSQPQHF.

The chain combines TRBV28 with TRBJ2-1; 7 nucleotides match TRBD1. The V gene end was trimmed by 11 bases and the J gene end by 5 bases; junction bases not matched to a gene: 15. There are 15 residues in the CDR3. The germline CDR1 and CDR2 sequences are MDHEN and SYDVKM. CDR3 amino acids: CASLQGVAWDNEQFF. CDR3 in DNA: TGTGCCTCCCTCCAGGGGGTCGCCTGGGACAATGAGCAGTTCTTC.

A single count supports this clone. The rearrangement uses TRBV28 and TRBJ2-1, with 11 positions matching TRBD2. The CDR3 sequence is 16 residues long. Germline lookup yields CDR1 MDHEN and CDR2 SYDVKM. J gave up 3 bases and V 4 bases, and 5 bases lay outside the gene matches. The CDR3 coding sequence is TGTGCCAGCAGTTCACTAGCGGGAGCGATCTACAATGAGCAGTTCTTC. Translating it yields CASSSLAGAIYNEQFF.

This chain connects TRBV5-4 to TRBJ2-7; TRBD2 might be the D (5 bases). V was clipped by 1 base and J by 7 bases, with 15 bases between them. The CDR3 contains 14 residues. The V gene's germline CDR1 is SGHNT and CDR2 YYREEE (reference sequence). CDR3 DNA: TGTGCCAGCAGCTTGACTCCCCGGGAAGGTGAGCAGTACTTC. This translates into CASSLTPREGEQYF.

With regard to this clone: The same CDR3 arises from other DNA sequences in this sample as well. The chain has TRBV5-4 and TRBJ2-5, with D possibly being TRBD2 (6 bases). V was clipped by 0 bases and J by 2 bases, with 8 bases between them. The CDR3 has 14 amino acids. In germline, CDR1 is SGHNT, CDR2 YYREEE (reference sequence). The CDR3 sequence is CASSLARGQETQYF. CDR3 DNA sequence: TGTGCCAGCAGCTTGGCTCGGGGGCAAGAGACCCAGTACTTC.

As for this clone: This CDR3 is also generated by other DNA sequences in the sample. The chain links TRBV18 to TRBJ2-2; no firm D call. Germline V gene data show CDR1 as KGHSH and CDR2 as LQKENI. Trimming removed 3 bases from V and 1 base from J, with 6 bases in between. The CDR3 runs 14 residues. CDR3 DNA: TGTGCCAGCTCACCGAGGCAGAACACCGGGGAGCTGTTTTTT. Amino acid sequence: CASSPRQNTGELFF.

This rearrangement joins TRBV27 to TRBJ2-3, with D maybe TRBD1 (5 bases). V was pared by 7 bases and J by 2 bases, with 13 bases between. The CDR3 has 14 amino acids. Per germline, CDR1 MNHEY and CDR2 SMNVEV (reference sequence). The CDR3 sequence: CASMARGITDTQYF. DNA of the CDR3: TGTGCCAGCATGGCTAGGGGCATCACAGATACGCAGTATTTT.

The J gene is TRBJ2-5, the V gene TRBV21-1; TRBD1, the table's D call, was not compared with the DNA. TRBV21-1 is given as a pseudogene. The CDR3 is made up of 17 amino acids. The CDR3 DNA is TGTGCCAGCAGCAAGCAACCCTGGGACAGGGGCCTAGAGACCCAGTACTTC. This encodes CASSKQPWDRGLETQYF.

The chain recombines TRBV5-6 with TRBJ2-1; the D gene is possibly TRBD2 (6 bases). The CDR3 totals 16 residues. Deletions cut 4 bases from V and 4 bases from J, with 18 bases between. The germline V gene encodes CDR1 SGHDT and CDR2 YYEEEE. The CDR3 region has the DNA TGTGCCAGCAGCCATCCTTTGGGGACTTTATACAATGAGCAGTTCTTC. This encodes CASSHPLGTLYNEQFF.

This clone was observed a single time. This rearrangement joins TRBV2 to TRBJ2-1; the match to TRBD2 covers 13 bases. The CDR3 is 17 residues long. Germline V gives CDR1 SNHLY, CDR2 FYNNEI. After removal of 10 bases from V and 4 bases from J, the junction contained 13 bases not matched to a gene. Here the CDR3 reads CATRGTSGELTYNEQFF. The CDR3 DNA reads as TGTGCCACCCGAGGGACTAGCGGGGAGCTAACTTACAATGAGCAGTTCTTC.

The CDR3 loop reads CASSTNSAQETQYF. The CDR3 bases are TGCGCCAGCAGCACGAATAGCGCCCAAGAGACCCAGTACTTC. The rearrangement joins TRBV5-1 to TRBJ2-5, with D perhaps matching TRBD2 (5 bases). The CDR3 is made up of 14 amino acids. Deletions cut 4 bases from V and 1 base from J, with 11 bases between. Looked up from germline, CDR1 is SGHRS and CDR2 is YFSETQ.

This clone was seen once. The J gene is TRBJ2-3, the V gene TRBV5-1, with D unresolved. Between the trimmed V and J ends, which lost 0 bases and 7 bases, there was a span of 9 bases. The CDR3 is 13 residues long. Per germline, CDR1 SGHRS and CDR2 YFSETQ. The CDR3 loop reads CASSLDPANTQYF. DNA for the CDR3: TGCGCCAGCAGCTTGGATCCGGCTAATACGCAGTATTTT.

V usage is TRBV28 and J usage is TRBJ1-2, with TRBD1 matching 9 bases. The CDR3 is 13 residues long. Germline CDR1 and CDR2: MDHEN and SYDVKM. With 8 bases clipped from V and 2 bases from J, the junction kept 3 bases outside the gene matches. The chain's CDR3 is CASGGQGNYGYTF. CDR3 in DNA: TGTGCCAGCGGCGGACAGGGGAACTATGGCTACACCTTC.

Worth noting for this clone: An end of the junction does not agree with germline; a read error may underlie this. The chain couples TRBV7-9 to TRBJ2-4; weak D call: TRBD1 (5 bases). Germline lookup yields CDR1 SEHNR and CDR2 FQNEAQ (reference sequence). CDR3 length: 13 amino acids. The CDR3 region has the DNA TGTGCCAGCAGCTTATTGGGTGGAGCAGGGTTCCACTTC. This codes for CASSLLGGAGFHF.

The rearrangement uses TRBV5-1 and TRBJ2-5; D tentatively reads TRBD1 or TRBD2 (5 bases each). The CDR3 spans 16 residues. Germline CDR1 and CDR2: SGHRS and YFSETQ. The germline V and J ends were trimmed by 3 bases and 4 bases, with 19 bases remaining between them. The CDR3 coding sequence is TGCGCCAGCAGCTCAAACCGGGGCGGCCAGGGAGAGACCCAGTACTTC. This encodes CASSSNRGGQGETQYF.

This sequence joins TRBV7-9 and TRBJ2-7; perhaps TRBD2 as D (6 bases). Per germline, CDR1 SEHNR and CDR2 FQNEAQ (reference sequence). V lost 5 bases and J 3 bases, leaving 20 bases between the germline ends. The CDR3 totals 16 residues. The DNA for the CDR3 is TGTGCCAGCAGCGTCCCATCCGGGCGGGGATACTACGAGCAGTACTTC. It is translated as CASSVPSGRGYYEQYF.

This clone was detected only once. This chain connects TRBV4-2 to TRBJ2-5, with 7 nucleotides matching TRBD2. There are 15 residues in the CDR3. Germline lookup yields CDR1 LGHNA and CDR2 YNFKEQ. The trim removed 1 base at V and 2 bases at J, leaving 4 bases unmatched. The CDR3: CASSQAGGIQETQYF. Written as DNA, the CDR3 is TGTGCCAGCAGCCAAGCCGGGGGGATACAAGAGACCCAGTACTTC.

About this clone itself: Other DNA sequences within the sample encode an identical CDR3. This chain joins TRBV14 and TRBJ2-7; D not certain. The germline V gene encodes CDR1 SGHDN and CDR2 FVKESK. V lost 1 base and J lost 3, with 4 bases in between. CDR3 size: 12 residues. CDR3 in amino acids: CASSQAGYEQYF. The CDR3 DNA is TGTGCCAGCAGCCAAGCGGGCTACGAGCAGTACTTC. The full variable domain, its missing parts supplied by reference TRBV14 and TRBJ2-7, is EAGVTQFPSHSVIEKGQTVTLRCDPISGHDNLYWYRRVMGKEIKFLLHFVKESKQDESGMPNNRFLAERTGGTYSTLKVQPAELEDSGVYFCASSQAGYEQYFGPGTRLTVT.

CDR3 residues: CASSSTGGEIGYTF. In nucleotides, the CDR3 is TGTGCCAGCAGCTCGACAGGGGGCGAAATTGGCTACACCTTC. The chain uses TRBV7-9 and TRBJ1-2; 10 bases agree with TRBD1. Trimming at V came to 4 bases and at J to 7 bases, leaving 6 bases not matched to a gene. The CDR3 contains 14 residues. Germline V gene sequence: CDR1 SEHNR, CDR2 FQNEAQ (reference sequence).

V and J are TRBV19 and TRBJ2-1; D unclear. This CDR3 has 14 residues. CDR1 is LNHDA and CDR2 is SQIVND in the germline V gene (reference sequence). V lost 0 bases and J lost 9, with 12 bases in between. CDR3 in amino acids: CASSIDNTRLEQFF. The CDR3 DNA sequence: TGTGCCAGTAGTATAGATAACACCAGACTTGAGCAGTTCTTC.

In its sample, this clone was seen once. The chain is built from TRBV28 and TRBJ2-7; TRBD1 is a possible D gene (6 bases). The CDR3 is 15 amino acids. Trimming cost V 4 bases and J 1 base, with 14 bases left between them. The germline V gene encodes CDR1 MDHEN and CDR2 SYDVKM. CDR3 sequence reads: CASSSERTVSYEQYF. The CDR3 bases are TGTGCCAGCAGTTCAGAACGGACAGTTTCCTACGAGCAGTACTTC.

The chain is built from TRBV9 and TRBJ1-2; 7 nucleotides match TRBD1. Germline V gene lookup returns CDR1 SGDLS and CDR2 YYNGEE. With V trimmed by 5 bases and J by 7 bases, 8 bases remained unmatched. The CDR3 totals 13 residues. DNA of the CDR3: TGTGCCAGCAGAGCTAACAGGGGTGGTGGCTACACCTTC. Protein: CASRANRGGGYTF.